This is a list of T cell receptor beta chains from one sample in a study of identical twins. TCRdb analysed the 5' RACE reads with MiXCR anew, one entry per CDR3 protein. The sample shows roughly 280,000 distinct CDR3 sequences, 7.5% to 9.5% of them seen only once. This same sample was also taken into another study, of yellow fever vaccine responses in identical twins.

Input material: CD8+ T cells sorted from blood. The receptors were gathered from a woman aged 18-35 years in good health. CDR3s include the opening cysteine and the closing phenylalanine or tryptophan. A D gene is named only where the DNA matches it firmly. The size entry is marked missing in some rows and otherwise reads once, few, many or a size class.

J | V | D | size | CDR3 | DNA
TRBJ2-2 | TRBV6-2/TRBV6-3 | TRBD1 | . | CASSYRTTGNTGELFF | TGTGCCAGCAGTTACCGAACGACAGGGAATACCGGGGAGCTGTTTTTT
TRBJ2-7 | TRBV7-9 | . | many | CASRQQDSHEQYF | TGTGCCAGCAGACAACAGGACAGTCACGAGCAGTACTTC
TRBJ1-5 | TRBV5-1 | . | few | CASSLEGRDQPQHF | TGCGCCAGCAGCTTGGAGGGTCGGGATCAGCCCCAGCATTTT
TRBJ2-5 | TRBV13 | . | many | CASSPEEAQTQYF | TGTGCCAGCAGCCCAGAGGAGGCTCAGACCCAGTACTTC
TRBJ1-5 | TRBV4-3 | . | once | CASSQDRLAGVTDTQHF | TGCGCCAGCAGCCAAGATCGGCTAGCGGGAGTCACAGATACGCAGCATTTT
TRBJ2-1 | TRBV20-1 | TRBD2 | few | CSARDLRTSGILYEQFF | TGCAGTGCTAGAGATCTGCGGACTAGCGGGATCTTGTATGAGCAGTTCTTC
TRBJ2-1 | TRBV5-1 | TRBD2 | few | CASSLEASGSLNEQFF | TGCGCCAGCAGCTTGGAGGCTAGCGGGAGTTTAAATGAGCAGTTCTTC
TRBJ2-3 | TRBV7-9 | TRBD2 | few | CASSPLTSGEPDTQYF | TGTGCCAGCAGCCCCCTGACTAGCGGGGAACCAGATACGCAGTATTTT
TRBJ2-7 | TRBV29-1 | . | few | CSVVVTVTYEQYF | TGCAGCGTTGTGGTGACAGTTACCTACGAGCAGTACTTC
TRBJ2-1 | TRBV12-3/TRBV12-4 | . | many | CASSFGGYEQFF | TGTGCCAGCAGTTTCGGAGGGTATGAGCAGTTCTTC
TRBJ2-3 | TRBV14 | TRBD1 | . | CASNTNPGQDQPHTDTQYF | TGTGCCAGCAACACAAATCCGGGACAGGACCAGCCTCACACAGATACGCAGTATTTT
TRBJ2-7 | TRBV4-3 | . | . | CASSFDSDPYEQYF | TGCGCCAGCAGCTTCGACAGTGACCCCTACGAGCAGTACTTC
TRBJ2-7 | TRBV10-3 | . | . | CAISDPTGDHYEQYF | TGTGCCATCAGTGATCCGACGGGAGATCACTACGAGCAGTACTTC
TRBJ2-1 | TRBV6-4 | TRBD2 | . | CASSDGGGAHNEQFF | TGTGCCAGCAGTGACGGCGGGGGGGCCCACAATGAGCAGTTCTTC
TRBJ2-7 | TRBV10-3 | . | many | CAISEGAGYYEQYF | TGTGCCATCAGTGAAGGAGCGGGCTACTACGAGCAGTACTTC
TRBJ1-1 | TRBV14 | . | . | CASSQGRTGWNTEAFF | TGTGCCAGCAGCCAAGGTCGCACAGGATGGAACACTGAAGCTTTCTTT
TRBJ1-2 | TRBV21-1 | . | few | CASSKALAGEGYGYTF | TGTGCCAGCAGCAAAGCGCTAGCAGGGGAGGGCTATGGCTACACCTTC
TRBJ2-1 | TRBV7-9 | TRBD2 | . | CASSPLRGGSYNEQFF | TGTGCCAGCAGCCCACTCCGGGGGGGATCGTACAATGAGCAGTTCTTC
TRBJ2-7 | TRBV4-1 | . | . | CASSQQDGDF | TGCGCCAGCAGCCAACAGGACGGGGACTTC
TRBJ2-5 | TRBV30 | . | few | CAWAGLLETQYF | TGTGCCTGGGCAGGGCTTTTGGAGACCCAGTACTTC
TRBJ2-7 | TRBV18 | . | . | CASSPYGGGDSYEQYF | TGTGCCAGCTCACCATACGGCGGGGGCGATTCCTACGAGCAGTACTTC
TRBJ2-2 | TRBV6-5 | . | few | CASHDYTGELFF | TGTGCCAGCCATGACTACACCGGGGAGCTGTTTTTT
TRBJ2-7 | TRBV4-2 | . | . | CASSQERDHSYEQYF | TGTGCCAGCAGCCAAGAGAGAGACCACTCCTACGAGCAGTACTTC
TRBJ2-5 | TRBV9 | . | few | CASINSKETQYF | TGTGCCAGCATTAACTCCAAGGAGACCCAGTACTTC
TRBJ2-3 | TRBV27 | TRBD1 | few | CASRPGQGVDTQYF | TGTGCCAGCAGACCCGGACAGGGGGTAGATACGCAGTATTTT
TRBJ2-7 | TRBV4-2 | . | . | CASSQEHLYEQYF | TGTGCCAGCAGCCAAGAACACCTCTACGAGCAGTACTTC
TRBJ2-1 | TRBV29-1 | TRBD1 | few | CSVVGQGVVDEQFF | TGCAGCGTTGTGGGGCAGGGGGTTGTCGATGAGCAGTTCTTC
TRBJ1-5 | TRBV27 | TRBD1 | few | CASSLSNRGSNQPQHF | TGTGCCAGCAGTTTATCTAACAGGGGAAGCAATCAGCCCCAGCATTTT
TRBJ1-1 | TRBV7-9 | TRBD1 | many | CASSPGQANTEAFF | TGTGCCAGCAGCCCAGGACAGGCCAACACTGAAGCTTTCTTT
TRBJ2-5 | TRBV7-9 | TRBD1 | . | CASSAYGTEETQYF | TGTGCCAGCAGCGCCTACGGGACAGAAGAGACCCAGTACTTC
TRBJ1-5 | TRBV6-2/TRBV6-3 | . | many | CASSYMKYNQPQHF | TGTGCCAGCAGTTACATGAAGTACAATCAGCCCCAGCATTTT
TRBJ2-1 | TRBV9 | TRBD2 | few | CASSYDPGTSENEQFF | TGTGCCAGCAGCTACGATCCGGGGACTAGCGAGAATGAGCAGTTCTTC